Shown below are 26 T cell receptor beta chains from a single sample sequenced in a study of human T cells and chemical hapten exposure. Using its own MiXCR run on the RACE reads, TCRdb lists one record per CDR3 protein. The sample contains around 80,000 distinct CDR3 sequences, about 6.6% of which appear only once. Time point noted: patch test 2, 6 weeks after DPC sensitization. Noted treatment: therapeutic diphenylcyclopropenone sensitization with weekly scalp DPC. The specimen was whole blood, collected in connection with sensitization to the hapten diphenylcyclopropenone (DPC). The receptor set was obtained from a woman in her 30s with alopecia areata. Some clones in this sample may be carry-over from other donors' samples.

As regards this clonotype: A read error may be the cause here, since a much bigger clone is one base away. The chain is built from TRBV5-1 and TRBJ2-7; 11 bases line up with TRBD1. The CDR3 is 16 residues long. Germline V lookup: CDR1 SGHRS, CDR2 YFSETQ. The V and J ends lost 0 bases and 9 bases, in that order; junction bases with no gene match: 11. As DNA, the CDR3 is TGCGCCAGCAGCTTGGCCTACGGACAGGGGGCTTATCGGCAGTACTTC. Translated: CASSLAYGQGAYRQYF.

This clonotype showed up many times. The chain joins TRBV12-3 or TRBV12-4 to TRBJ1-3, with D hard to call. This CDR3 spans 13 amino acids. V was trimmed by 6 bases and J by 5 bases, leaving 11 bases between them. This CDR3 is CASRQFSRNTIYF. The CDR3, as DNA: TGTGCCAGCAGGCAGTTCTCCCGAAACACCATATATTTT.

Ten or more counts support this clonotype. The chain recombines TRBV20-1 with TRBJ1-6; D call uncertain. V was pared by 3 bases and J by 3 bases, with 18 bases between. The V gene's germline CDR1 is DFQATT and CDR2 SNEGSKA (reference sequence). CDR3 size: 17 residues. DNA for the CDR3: TGCAGTGCTAGTAGGGCCGGCTTAGACTTCTATAATTCACCCCTCCACTTT. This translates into CSASRAGLDFYNSPLHF.

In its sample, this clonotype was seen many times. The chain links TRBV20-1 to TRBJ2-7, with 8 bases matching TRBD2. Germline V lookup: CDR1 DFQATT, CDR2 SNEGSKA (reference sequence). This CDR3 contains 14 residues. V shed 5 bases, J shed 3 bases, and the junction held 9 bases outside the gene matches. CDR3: CSAWDQAGGYEQYF. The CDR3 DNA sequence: TGCAGTGCTTGGGATCAGGCGGGGGGCTACGAGCAGTACTTC.

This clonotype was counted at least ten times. This chain's CDR3 is CASSYSEGQPQHF. The CDR3 bases are TGTGCCAGCAGTTACTCTGAGGGTCAGCCCCAGCATTTT. The V call is TRBV6-5, the J call TRBJ1-5; D is unresolved. The CDR3 length is 13 residues. V lost 0 bases, J lost 6 bases, and 6 bases lay in between. From germline, CDR1 is MNHEY and CDR2 SVGAGI.

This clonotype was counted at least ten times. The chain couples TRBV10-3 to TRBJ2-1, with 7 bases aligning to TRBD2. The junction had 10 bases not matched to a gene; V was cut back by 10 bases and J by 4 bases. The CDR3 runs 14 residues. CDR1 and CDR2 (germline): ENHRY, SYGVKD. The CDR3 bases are TGTGCCACCGGGGGGTCCCCAACGTACAATGAGCAGTTCTTC. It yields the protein CATGGSPTYNEQFF.

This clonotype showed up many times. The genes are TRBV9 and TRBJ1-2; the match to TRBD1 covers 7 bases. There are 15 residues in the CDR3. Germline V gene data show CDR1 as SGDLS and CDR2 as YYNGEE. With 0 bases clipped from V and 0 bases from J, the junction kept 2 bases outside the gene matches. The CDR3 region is CASSVAGTANYGYTF. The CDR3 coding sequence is TGTGCCAGCAGCGTAGCCGGGACAGCTAACTATGGCTACACCTTC.

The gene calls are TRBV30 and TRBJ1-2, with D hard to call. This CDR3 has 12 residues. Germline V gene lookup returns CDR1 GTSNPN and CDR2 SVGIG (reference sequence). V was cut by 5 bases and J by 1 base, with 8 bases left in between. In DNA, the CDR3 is TGTGCCTGGGAAGGGCATAACTATGGCTACACCTTC. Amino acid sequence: CAWEGHNYGYTF. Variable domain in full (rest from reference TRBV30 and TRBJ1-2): SQTIHQWPATLVQPVGSPLSLECTVEGTSNPNLYWYRQAAGRGLQLLFYSVGIGQISSEVPQNLSASRPQDRQFILSSKKLLLSDSGFYLCAWEGHNYGYTFGSGTRLTVV.

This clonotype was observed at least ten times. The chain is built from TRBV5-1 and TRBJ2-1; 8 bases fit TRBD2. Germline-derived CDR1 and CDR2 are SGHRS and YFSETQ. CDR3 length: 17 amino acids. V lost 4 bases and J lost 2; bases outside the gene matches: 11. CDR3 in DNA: TGCGCCAGCAGCCCGGGGGGGGCGTCTTGGACCTACAATGAGCAGTTCTTC. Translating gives CASSPGGASWTYNEQFF.

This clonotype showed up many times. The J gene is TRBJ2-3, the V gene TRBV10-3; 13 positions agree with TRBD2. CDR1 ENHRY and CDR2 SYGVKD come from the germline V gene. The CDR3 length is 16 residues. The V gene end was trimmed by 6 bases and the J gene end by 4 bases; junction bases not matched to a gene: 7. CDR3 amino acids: CAISHTSGGAPDTQYF. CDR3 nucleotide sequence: TGTGCCATCAGCCACACTAGCGGGGGGGCACCAGATACGCAGTATTTT.

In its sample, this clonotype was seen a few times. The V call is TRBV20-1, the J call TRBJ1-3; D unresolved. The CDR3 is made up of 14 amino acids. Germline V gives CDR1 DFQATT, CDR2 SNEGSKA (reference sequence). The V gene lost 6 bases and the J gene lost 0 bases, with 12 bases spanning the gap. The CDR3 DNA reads TGCAGTGCCCCTTCCATGAGCTCTGGAAACACCATATATTTT. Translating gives CSAPSMSSGNTIYF.

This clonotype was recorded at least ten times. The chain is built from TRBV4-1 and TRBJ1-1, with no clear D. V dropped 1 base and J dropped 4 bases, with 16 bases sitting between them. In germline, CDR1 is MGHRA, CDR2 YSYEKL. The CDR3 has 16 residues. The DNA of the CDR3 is TGCGCCAGCAGCCAAGGTCGGACCCCCGTGGTCACTGAAGCTTTCTTT. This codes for CASSQGRTPVVTEAFF.

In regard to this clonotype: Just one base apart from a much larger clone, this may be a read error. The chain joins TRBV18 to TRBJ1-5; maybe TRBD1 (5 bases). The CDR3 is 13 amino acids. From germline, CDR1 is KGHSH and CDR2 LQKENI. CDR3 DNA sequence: TGTGTCAGCTCACGGGGACGGGATCAGCCCCAGCATTTT. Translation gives CVSSRGRDQPQHF.

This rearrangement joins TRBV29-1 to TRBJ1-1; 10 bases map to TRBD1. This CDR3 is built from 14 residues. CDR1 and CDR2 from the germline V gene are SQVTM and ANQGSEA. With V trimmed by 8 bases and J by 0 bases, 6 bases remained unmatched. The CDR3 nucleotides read TGCAGCCATTCGGGACAGGGGTTGAACACTGAAGCTTTCTTT. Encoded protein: CSHSGQGLNTEAFF.

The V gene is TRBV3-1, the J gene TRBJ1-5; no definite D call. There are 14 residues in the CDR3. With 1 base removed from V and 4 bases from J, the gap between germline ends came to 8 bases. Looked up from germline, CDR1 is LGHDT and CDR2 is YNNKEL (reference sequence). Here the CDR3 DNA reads TGTGCCAGCAGCCAAGGACATGGAAATCAGCCCCAGCATTTT. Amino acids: CASSQGHGNQPQHF. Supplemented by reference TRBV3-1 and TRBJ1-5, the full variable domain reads DTAVSQTPKYLVTQMGNDKSIKCEQNLGHDTMYWYKQDSKKFLKIMFSYNNKELIINETVPNRFSPKSPDKAHLNLHINSLELGDSAVYFCASSQGHGNQPQHFGDGTRLSIL.

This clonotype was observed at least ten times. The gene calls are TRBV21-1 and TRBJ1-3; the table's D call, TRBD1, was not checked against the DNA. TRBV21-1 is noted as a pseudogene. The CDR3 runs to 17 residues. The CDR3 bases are TGTGCCAGCAGCAAATTAACCAGGGGGATTTATGGAAACACCATATATTTT. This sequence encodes CASSKLTRGIYGNTIYF.

The CDR3 reads CASSRQATGSSTDTQYF. The CDR3 coding sequence is TGTGCCAGCAGCCGACAAGCGACAGGGTCCAGCACAGATACGCAGTATTTT. The chain is built from TRBV6-6 and TRBJ2-3; TRBD1 matches at 7 bases. V lost 6 bases, J lost 0 bases, and 12 bases stayed unmatched. CDR1 and CDR2 (germline): MNHNY, SVGAGI (reference sequence). The CDR3 sequence is 17 residues long.

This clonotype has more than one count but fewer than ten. CDR3 in DNA: TGCGCCAGCAGCTTCACCCCACAGGACACTGAAGCTTTCTTT. Translation: CASSFTPQDTEAFF. The chain is built from TRBV5-1 and TRBJ1-1, with a possible D match to TRBD1 (5 bases). Germline V gives CDR1 SGHRS, CDR2 YFSETQ. The CDR3 runs to 14 residues. V was trimmed by 2 bases and J by 3 bases, leaving 11 bases between them.

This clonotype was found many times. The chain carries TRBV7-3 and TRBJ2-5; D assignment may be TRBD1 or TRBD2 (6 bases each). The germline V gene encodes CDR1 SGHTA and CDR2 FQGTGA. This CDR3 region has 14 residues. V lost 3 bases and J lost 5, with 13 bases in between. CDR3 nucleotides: TGTGCCAGCAGCTTTGGGGGCGCGGGGGAGACCCAGTACTTC. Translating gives CASSFGGAGETQYF.

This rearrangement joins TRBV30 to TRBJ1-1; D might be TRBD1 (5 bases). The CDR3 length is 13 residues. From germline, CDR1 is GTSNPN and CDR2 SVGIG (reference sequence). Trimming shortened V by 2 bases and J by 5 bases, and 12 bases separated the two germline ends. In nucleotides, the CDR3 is TGTGCCTGGAGTCCCGACAGACGGACTGAAGCTTTCTTT. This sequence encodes CAWSPDRRTEAFF. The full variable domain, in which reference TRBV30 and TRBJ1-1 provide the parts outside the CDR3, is SQTIHQWPATLVQPVGSPLSLECTVEGTSNPNLYWYRQAAGRGLQLLFYSVGIGQISSEVPQNLSASRPQDRQFILSSKKLLLSDSGFYLCAWSPDRRTEAFFGQGTRLTVV.

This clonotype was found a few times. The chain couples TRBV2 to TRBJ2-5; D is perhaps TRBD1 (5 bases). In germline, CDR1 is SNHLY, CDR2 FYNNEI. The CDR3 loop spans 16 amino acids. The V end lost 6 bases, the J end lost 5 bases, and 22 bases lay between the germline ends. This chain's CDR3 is CASRGTFTGRGETQYF. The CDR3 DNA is TGTGCCAGCAGGGGCACCTTCACAGGCCGTGGGGAGACCCAGTACTTC.

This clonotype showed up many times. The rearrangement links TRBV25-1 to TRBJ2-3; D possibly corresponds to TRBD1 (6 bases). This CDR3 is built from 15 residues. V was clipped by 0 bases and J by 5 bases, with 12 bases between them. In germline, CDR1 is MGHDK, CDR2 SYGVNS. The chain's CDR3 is CASSEYLQGGDTQYF. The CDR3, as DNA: TGTGCCAGCAGTGAATATCTACAGGGCGGAGATACGCAGTATTTT.

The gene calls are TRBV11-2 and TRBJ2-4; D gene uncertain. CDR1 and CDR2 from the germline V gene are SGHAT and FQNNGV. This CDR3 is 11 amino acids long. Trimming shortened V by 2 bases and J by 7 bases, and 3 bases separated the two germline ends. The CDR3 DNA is TGTGCCAGCAGCTTAAGCAACATTCAGTACTTC. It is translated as CASSLSNIQYF.

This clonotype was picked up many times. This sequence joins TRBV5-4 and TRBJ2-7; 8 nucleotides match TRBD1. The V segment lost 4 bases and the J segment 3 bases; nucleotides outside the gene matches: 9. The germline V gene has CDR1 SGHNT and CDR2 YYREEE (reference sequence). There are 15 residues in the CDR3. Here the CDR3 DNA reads TGTGCCAGCAGCCCTGGCAGGGGGCAAAACTACGAGCAGTACTTC. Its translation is CASSPGRGQNYEQYF.

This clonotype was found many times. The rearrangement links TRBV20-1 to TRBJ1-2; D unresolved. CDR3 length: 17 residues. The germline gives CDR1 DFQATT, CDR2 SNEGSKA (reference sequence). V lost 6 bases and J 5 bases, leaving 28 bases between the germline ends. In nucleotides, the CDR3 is TGCAGTGCCCTCCTAACGGGGAGGGCCCCTGATCCTTATGGCTACACCTTC. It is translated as CSALLTGRAPDPYGYTF.

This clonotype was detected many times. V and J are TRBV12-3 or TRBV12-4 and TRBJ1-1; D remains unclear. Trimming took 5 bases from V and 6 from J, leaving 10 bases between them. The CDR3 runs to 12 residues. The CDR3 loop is CASSPRRSEAFF. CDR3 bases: TGTGCCAGCAGTCCCAGGAGGTCTGAAGCTTTCTTT.